What follows are 21 T cell receptor beta chains derived from one specimen sequenced in a study of cytomegalovirus exposure and HLA in healthy donors. The PCR ran on 60 Vbeta and 13 Jbeta primers. The assay was immunoSEQ multiplex PCR, and TCRdb's table has in-frame clones only and misses some. Its table records 40,000 to 50,000 clones. The sample consisted of PBMCs. These receptor sequences come from a woman aged 25-40 years in good health and CMV-seronegative.

The chain links TRBV9 to TRBJ2-7; TRBD1 agrees at 12 bases. The V and J ends lost 4 bases and 4 bases, in that order; junction bases with no gene match: 15. This CDR3 spans 18 amino acids. Germline loops: CDR1 SGDLS, CDR2 YYNGEE. DNA for the CDR3: TGTGCCAGCAGCAAGACACCGGGACAGGGGGCCGGTACTTACGAGCAGTACTTC. Its protein is CASSKTPGQGAGTYEQYF.

The chain links TRBV19 to TRBJ1-2, with 8 bases fitting TRBD1. The V gene's germline CDR1 is LNHDA and CDR2 SQIVND (reference sequence). V shed 6 bases, J shed 4 bases, and the junction held 10 bases outside the gene matches. The CDR3 has 15 amino acids. Here the CDR3 DNA reads TGTGCCAGTAGGGCCGGACAGGGTCCCACCTATGGCTACACCTTC. Protein sequence: CASRAGQGPTYGYTF. Complete variable domain (other parts from reference TRBV19 and TRBJ1-2): DGGITQSPKYLFRKEGQNVTLSCEQNLNHDAMYWYRQDPGQGLRLIYYSQIVNDFQKGDIAEGYSVSREKKESFPLTVTSAQKNPTAFYLCASRAGQGPTYGYTFGSGTRLTVV.

The rearrangement joins TRBV25-1 to TRBJ2-1; D call uncertain. The CDR3 runs to 13 residues. Trimming shortened V by 7 bases and J by 6 bases, and 13 bases separated the two germline ends. Germline CDR1 and CDR2: MGHDK and SYGVNS. DNA for the CDR3: TGTGCCAGCATGCCAGGATCGAGCAATGAGCAGTTCTTC. This translates into CASMPGSSNEQFF.

This chain links TRBV5-4 with TRBJ2-7; TRBD2 agrees at 13 bases. There are 15 residues in the CDR3. Germline CDR1 and CDR2: SGHNT and YYREEE (reference sequence). Trimming took 0 bases from V and 5 from J; bases not matched to a gene: 2. Here the CDR3 reads CASSLELAGGHEQYF. The CDR3 bases are TGTGCCAGCAGCTTGGAACTAGCGGGAGGGCACGAGCAGTACTTC.

The chain uses TRBV11-2 and TRBJ1-4; D is uncertain. CDR3 length: 14 amino acids. Germline CDR1 reads SGHAT; CDR2 reads FQNNGV. V was clipped by 6 bases and J by 2 bases, with 10 bases between them. CDR3 in amino acids: CASSQWATNEKLFF. In nucleotides, the CDR3 is TGTGCCAGCAGTCAGTGGGCTACTAATGAAAAACTGTTTTTT. Based on the CDR3 plus reference TRBV11-2 and TRBJ1-4, the full variable domain is EAGVAQSPRYKIIEKRQSVAFWCNPISGHATLYWYQQILGQGPKLLIQFQNNGVVDDSQLPKDRFSAERLKGVDSTLKIQPAKLEDSAVYLCASSQWATNEKLFFGSGTQLSVL.

The rearrangement links TRBV7-3 to TRBJ2-1; 14 nucleotides line up with TRBD2. The CDR3 extends over 16 amino acids. Trimming removed 3 bases from V and 3 bases from J; junction bases left unmatched: 1. CDR1 is SGHTA, CDR2 FQGTGA, per germline. The CDR3 DNA reads TGTGCCAGCAGCTTTGGACTAGCGGGAGGCTACAATGAGCAGTTCTTC. The encoded protein is CASSFGLAGGYNEQFF.

The chain joins TRBV18 to TRBJ2-5, with 9 bases identical to TRBD1. In germline, CDR1 is KGHSH, CDR2 LQKENI. CDR3 length: 17 amino acids. Trimming at V came to 2 bases and at J to 3 bases, leaving 10 bases not matched to a gene. This chain's CDR3 is CASSPVTLGQGKETQYF. The CDR3 DNA sequence: TGTGCCAGCTCACCAGTAACCCTGGGACAGGGAAAAGAGACCCAGTACTTC. Full variable domain (rest looked up from reference TRBV18 and TRBJ2-5): NAGVMQNPRHLVRRRGQEARLRCSPMKGHSHVYWYRQLPEEGLKFMVYLQKENIIDESGMPKERFSAEFPKEGPSILRIQQVVRGDSAAYFCASSPVTLGQGKETQYFGPGTRLLVL.

The chain carries TRBV9 and TRBJ2-2; no reliable D call. CDR1 and CDR2 (germline): SGDLS, YYNGEE. The CDR3 runs 15 residues. V was pared by 0 bases and J by 0 bases, with 6 bases between. The CDR3 loop reads CASSVGHTNTGELFF. DNA of the CDR3: TGTGCCAGCAGCGTAGGACATACGAACACCGGGGAGCTGTTTTTT.

V is TRBV18 and J is TRBJ2-3; tentatively, D is TRBD2 (5 bases). V lost 3 bases and J 5 bases, leaving 9 bases between the germline ends. Germline assignment: CDR1 KGHSH and CDR2 LQKENI. The CDR3 extends over 13 amino acids. The chain's CDR3 is CASSPSEGDTQYF. CDR3 DNA: TGTGCCAGCTCACCCTCCGAGGGAGATACGCAGTATTTT.

This chain links TRBV4-1 with TRBJ2-2; TRBD1 might be the D (6 bases). The CDR3 is made up of 17 amino acids. V dropped 1 base and J dropped 9 bases, with 21 bases sitting between them. The germline gives CDR1 MGHRA, CDR2 YSYEKL. The CDR3: CASSQGLRTDLRRELFF. The CDR3 nucleotides read TGCGCCAGCAGCCAAGGCCTAAGGACAGACCTCCGCCGGGAGCTGTTTTTT.

The chain employs TRBV13 and TRBJ2-7, with TRBD2 matching 8 bases. Germline CDR1 PRHDT, CDR2 FYEKMQ (reference sequence). The J segment lost 6 bases and the V segment lost 2 bases, leaving 12 bases of the junction unmatched. This CDR3 spans 16 amino acids. The CDR3 DNA reads as TGTGCCAGCAGCTTACTAGCGGGCAGAATAACCGGCGAGCAGTACTTC. The encoded protein is CASSLLAGRITGEQYF. Variable domain in full (rest from reference TRBV13 and TRBJ2-7): AAGVIQSPRHLIKEKRETATLKCYPIPRHDTVYWYQQGPGQDPQFLISFYEKMQSDKGSIPDRFSAQQFSDYHSELNMSSLELGDSALYFCASSLLAGRITGEQYFGPGTRLTVT.

The V and J genes are TRBV27 and TRBJ1-1; weak D call: TRBD1 (6 bases). There are 14 residues in the CDR3. Trimming stripped 5 bases from V and 2 bases from J, with 12 bases between. CDR1 MNHEY and CDR2 SMNVEV come from the germline V gene (reference sequence). The CDR3 spells CASSLTGGNTEAFF. The CDR3 DNA sequence: TGTGCCAGCAGTCTGACAGGAGGAAACACTGAAGCTTTCTTT.

The chain couples TRBV18 to TRBJ1-1; 10 nucleotides match TRBD1. V shed 5 bases, J shed 4 bases, and the junction held 7 bases outside the gene matches. Germline values: CDR1 KGHSH, CDR2 LQKENI. There are 15 residues in the CDR3. In DNA form, the CDR3 reads TGTGCCAGCTCAAGACAGACAGGGGGCTTCACTGAAGCTTTCTTT. This codes for CASSRQTGGFTEAFF.

This chain connects TRBV12-5 to TRBJ2-2, with unresolved D. V was trimmed by 2 bases and J by 5 bases, leaving 12 bases between them. CDR3 length: 15 amino acids. Per germline, CDR1 LGHNT and CDR2 FRNRAP. The CDR3: CASGLSQLNTGELFF. In DNA, the CDR3 is TGTGCTAGTGGTTTGTCCCAACTCAATACCGGGGAGCTGTTTTTT.

V is TRBV9 and J is TRBJ2-1; 8 nucleotides match TRBD1. The length of the CDR3 is 15 residues. Germline V CDR1 and CDR2: SGDLS, YYNGEE. The trim removed 0 bases at V and 3 bases at J, leaving 2 bases unmatched. In nucleotides, the CDR3 is TGTGCCAGCAGCGTAGGGACAGGGAGCTACAATGAGCAGTTCTTC. Amino acids: CASSVGTGSYNEQFF.

The J gene is TRBJ1-5, the V gene TRBV4-1, with 8 bases aligning to TRBD1. From germline, CDR1 is MGHRA and CDR2 YSYEKL. The V segment lost 4 bases and the J segment 2 bases; nucleotides outside the gene matches: 4. The CDR3 runs 15 residues. The CDR3 sequence is CASSRGQEGNQPQHF. The CDR3 nucleotides read TGCGCCAGCAGCCGGGGACAGGAGGGCAATCAGCCCCAGCATTTT.

The V call is TRBV5-1, the J call TRBJ2-5; TRBD2 agrees at 10 bases. J gave up 5 bases and V 4 bases, and 11 bases lay outside the gene matches. Germline V CDR1 and CDR2: SGHRS, YFSETQ. This CDR3 is built from 16 residues. The CDR3 sequence: CASSIEPSGSWETQYF. CDR3 nucleotides: TGCGCCAGCAGCATCGAACCTAGCGGGAGTTGGGAGACCCAGTACTTC.

CDR3 sequence (DNA): TGTGCCAGCAGTTTATATCCAAGGACAGGGGGAGTCTACACCTTC. Translating it yields CASSLYPRTGGVYTF. J is TRBJ1-2 and V is TRBV28, with 10 nucleotides matching TRBD1. This CDR3 comprises 15 residues. V gave up 1 base and J gave up 10 bases; unmatched junction bases: 9. Germline V gene sequence: CDR1 MDHEN, CDR2 SYDVKM.

V and J are TRBV4-1 and TRBJ1-1, with 10 bases lining up with TRBD1. The CDR3 sequence is 17 residues long. Per germline, CDR1 MGHRA and CDR2 YSYEKL. The ends lost 4 bases at V and 1 base at J; junction bases unmatched: 9. CDR3 protein: CASSRDRGRFANTEAFF. Here the CDR3 DNA reads TGCGCCAGCAGCCGTGACAGGGGGCGGTTCGCGAACACTGAAGCTTTCTTT.

The chain employs TRBV6-4 and TRBJ2-1, with 10 bases that match TRBD1. The J segment lost 9 bases and the V segment lost 2 bases, leaving 7 bases of the junction unmatched. In germline, CDR1 is MRHNA, CDR2 SNTAGT. The length of the CDR3 is 15 residues. CDR3 sequence reads: CASSDGGQGVSEQFF. The CDR3 nucleotides read TGTGCCAGCAGTGACGGTGGACAGGGGGTTTCTGAGCAGTTCTTC.

This rearrangement joins TRBV6-5 to TRBJ1-3, with D unresolved. V lost 7 bases and J lost 0, with 10 bases in between. The CDR3 loop spans 14 amino acids. Per germline, CDR1 MNHEY and CDR2 SVGAGI. The CDR3 nucleotides read TGTGCCAGCAAACTACTAGACTCTGGAAACACCATATATTTT. Translating it yields CASKLLDSGNTIYF.